Listed below are T cell receptor beta chains from one sample, sequenced in a study of blood T cell repertoires in COVID-19. Clones were read by immunoSEQ multiplex PCR, and TCRdb kept only the in-frame ones, dropping some. The sample has over 70,000 clones; around 90% are singletons. The material sequenced was peripheral blood. Receptors originate from a human donor with active COVID-19. The donor label of this sample is uncertain. Both conserved end residues are part of each CDR3. Each record gives: J gene, CDR3 length, V gene, clone size, D gene, CDR3 DNA, CDR3 protein. The D gene is left open where the match is weak. Clone size is stated in some rows and not others, as once, few, many or a class when expanded.

j_call: TRBJ2-7; cdr3_length: 13; v_call: TRBV27; clone_size: -; d_call: -; cdr3_nt: TGTGCCAGCAGTTTAGGCAGGGCCTACGAGCAGTACTTC; cdr3_aa: CASSLGRAYEQYF
j_call: TRBJ2-7; cdr3_length: 13; v_call: TRBV29-1; clone_size: -; d_call: -; cdr3_nt: TGCAGCGTTCGACCCTTGGGGCTCTACGAGCAGTACTTC; cdr3_aa: CSVRPLGLYEQYF
j_call: TRBJ2-5; cdr3_length: 12; v_call: TRBV18; clone_size: once; d_call: TRBD1; cdr3_nt: TGTGCCTCCAGGGACAGGGAAGAGACCCAGTACTTC; cdr3_aa: CASRDREETQYF
j_call: TRBJ1-5; cdr3_length: 13; v_call: TRBV7-2; clone_size: -; d_call: -; cdr3_nt: TGTGCCAGCAGCTTAGATCCGGTTCAGCCCCAGCATTTT; cdr3_aa: CASSLDPVQPQHF
j_call: TRBJ2-5; cdr3_length: 16; v_call: TRBV12-5; clone_size: -; d_call: TRBD2; cdr3_nt: TGTGCTAGTGCCCCTCTAGCGGGGGGGATCCAAGAGACCCAGTACTTC; cdr3_aa: CASAPLAGGIQETQYF
j_call: TRBJ1-1; cdr3_length: 15; v_call: TRBV19; clone_size: -; d_call: -; cdr3_nt: TGTGCCAGTAGTATAAGCACACAGGGGAACACTGAAGCTTTCTTT; cdr3_aa: CASSISTQGNTEAFF
j_call: TRBJ2-7; cdr3_length: 14; v_call: TRBV10-1; clone_size: -; d_call: TRBD1; cdr3_nt: TGCGCCAGCAGTAGACAGGGTAAAAGGGGCGAGCAGTACTTC; cdr3_aa: CASSRQGKRGEQYF
j_call: TRBJ2-3; cdr3_length: 15; v_call: TRBV11-2; clone_size: once; d_call: TRBD2; cdr3_nt: TGTGCCAGCAGCTTAGGGGCGGGGGAGACAGATACGCAGTATTTT; cdr3_aa: CASSLGAGETDTQYF
j_call: TRBJ2-7; cdr3_length: 16; v_call: TRBV5-3; clone_size: -; d_call: -; cdr3_nt: TGTGCCAGAAGCTTGGAGGCTTCCTGGGCCAACTACGAGCAGTACTTC; cdr3_aa: CARSLEASWANYEQYF
j_call: TRBJ1-2; cdr3_length: 14; v_call: TRBV15; clone_size: -; d_call: -; cdr3_nt: TGTGCCACCAGCAGAGGTGGAGGGCCGTATGGCTACACCTTC; cdr3_aa: CATSRGGGPYGYTF
j_call: TRBJ2-1; cdr3_length: 14; v_call: TRBV19; clone_size: -; d_call: TRBD2; cdr3_nt: TGTGCCAGTAGTACGGCTAGCGGGGTCCATGAGCAGTTCTTC; cdr3_aa: CASSTASGVHEQFF
j_call: TRBJ2-1; cdr3_length: 14; v_call: TRBV19; clone_size: -; d_call: TRBD2; cdr3_nt: TGTGCCAGCACTAGCGGGGTAAATTACAATGAGCAGTTCTTC; cdr3_aa: CASTSGVNYNEQFF
j_call: TRBJ1-1; cdr3_length: 14; v_call: TRBV5-1; clone_size: -; d_call: TRBD1; cdr3_nt: TGCGCCAGCACCGACAGGGCCGGGGTCGCTGAAGCTTTCTTT; cdr3_aa: CASTDRAGVAEAFF
j_call: TRBJ2-5; cdr3_length: 16; v_call: TRBV21-1; clone_size: -; d_call: -; cdr3_nt: TGTGCCAGCATGAGGGGGACTAGCTCGAACCAAGAGACCCAGTACTTC; cdr3_aa: CASMRGTSSNQETQYF
j_call: TRBJ1-4; cdr3_length: 14; v_call: TRBV5-1; clone_size: -; d_call: TRBD1; cdr3_nt: TGCGCCAGCAGCTACAGGGGGCTCGGGGAAAAACTGTTTTTT; cdr3_aa: CASSYRGLGEKLFF
j_call: TRBJ1-1; cdr3_length: 13; v_call: TRBV10-3; clone_size: -; d_call: -; cdr3_nt: TGTGCCATCAGTGAGGTCGGGGAGAGTGAAGCTTTCTTT; cdr3_aa: CAISEVGESEAFF
j_call: TRBJ1-1; cdr3_length: 13; v_call: TRBV11-1; clone_size: -; d_call: -; cdr3_nt: TGTGCCAGCAGCTTAAGGGCAGGGACTGAAGCTTTCTTT; cdr3_aa: CASSLRAGTEAFF
j_call: TRBJ1-5; cdr3_length: 13; v_call: TRBV11-2; clone_size: -; d_call: -; cdr3_nt: TGTGCCAGCAGCTATCTAAGCAATCAGCCCCAGCATTTT; cdr3_aa: CASSYLSNQPQHF
j_call: TRBJ2-1; cdr3_length: 16; v_call: TRBV6-4; clone_size: -; d_call: -; cdr3_nt: TGTGCCAGCAGTGACTTCGCGGAGAGCTCCTACAATGAGCAGTTCTTC; cdr3_aa: CASSDFAESSYNEQFF
j_call: TRBJ2-5; cdr3_length: 16; v_call: TRBV11-2; clone_size: -; d_call: TRBD2; cdr3_nt: TGTGCCAGCAGCCTTGAACTAGCGGGGGGTCAAGAGACCCAGTACTTC; cdr3_aa: CASSLELAGGQETQYF
j_call: TRBJ1-6; cdr3_length: 14; v_call: TRBV5-8; clone_size: -; d_call: -; cdr3_nt: TGTGCCAGCAGCCTGGGGGGCGCTAATTCACCCCTCCACTTT; cdr3_aa: CASSLGGANSPLHF
j_call: TRBJ1-2; cdr3_length: 15; v_call: TRBV2; clone_size: once; d_call: TRBD1; cdr3_nt: TGTGCCAGCAGTCTCGCGACAGGGACGGGCTATGGCTACACCTTC; cdr3_aa: CASSLATGTGYGYTF
j_call: TRBJ2-5; cdr3_length: 14; v_call: TRBV10-2; clone_size: once; d_call: -; cdr3_nt: TGCGCCAGCAGTGACGTGGTCCAGCAGGGGACCCAGTACTTC; cdr3_aa: CASSDVVQQGTQYF
j_call: TRBJ2-3; cdr3_length: 16; v_call: TRBV4-2; clone_size: -; d_call: TRBD2; cdr3_nt: TGTGCCAGCAGCCAGCGGACTAGCGGGGGGCAAGATACGCAGTATTTT; cdr3_aa: CASSQRTSGGQDTQYF
j_call: TRBJ2-6; cdr3_length: 16; v_call: TRBV6-4; clone_size: once; d_call: -; cdr3_nt: TGTGCCAGCAGTGACTCAGAGTCTTCTGGGGCCAACGTCCTGACTTTC; cdr3_aa: CASSDSESSGANVLTF
j_call: TRBJ1-5; cdr3_length: 14; v_call: TRBV5-4; clone_size: -; d_call: -; cdr3_nt: TGTGCCAGCAGTCGTCAGGGGAGCAATCAGCCCCAGCATTTT; cdr3_aa: CASSRQGSNQPQHF
j_call: TRBJ1-1; cdr3_length: 15; v_call: TRBV27; clone_size: -; d_call: TRBD1; cdr3_nt: TGTGCCAGCAGACACTTACAGGGGGCGCCTTCTGAAGCTTTCTTT; cdr3_aa: CASRHLQGAPSEAFF
j_call: TRBJ2-1; cdr3_length: 16; v_call: TRBV5-6; clone_size: -; d_call: -; cdr3_nt: TGTGCCACTCGTCATAGCCGGGATTTATACTACAATGAGCAGTTCTTC; cdr3_aa: CATRHSRDLYYNEQFF
j_call: TRBJ2-1; cdr3_length: 17; v_call: TRBV15; clone_size: -; d_call: TRBD2; cdr3_nt: TGTGCCACCAGCAGAGGGTATCGGGGAGGGAGTTACAATGAGCAGTTCTTC; cdr3_aa: CATSRGYRGGSYNEQFF
j_call: TRBJ1-2; cdr3_length: 16; v_call: TRBV5-1; clone_size: -; d_call: -; cdr3_nt: TGCGCCAGCAGCCCACGGGGGGTTCCTAGTGACTATGGCTACACCTTC; cdr3_aa: CASSPRGVPSDYGYTF
j_call: TRBJ2-6; cdr3_length: 18; v_call: TRBV7-2; clone_size: -; d_call: -; cdr3_nt: TGTGCCAGCAGCCGGAAAAACGGAGACAGGTCTGGGGCCAACGTCCTGACTTTC; cdr3_aa: CASSRKNGDRSGANVLTF
j_call: TRBJ2-1; cdr3_length: 14; v_call: TRBV6-2/TRBV6-3; clone_size: -; d_call: -; cdr3_nt: TGTGCCAGCAGTCAAGGGGGACTACCTAATGAGCAGTTCTTC; cdr3_aa: CASSQGGLPNEQFF
j_call: TRBJ1-6; cdr3_length: 17; v_call: TRBV5-1; clone_size: -; d_call: -; cdr3_nt: TGCGCCAGCAGACTGTCGTTGGGGACACAGGGAAATTCACCCCTCCACTTT; cdr3_aa: CASRLSLGTQGNSPLHF
j_call: TRBJ2-7; cdr3_length: 16; v_call: TRBV12-2; clone_size: -; d_call: -; cdr3_nt: TGTGCAAGTCGCTTAGCGCTAGAGACAGGGGGCTCAAAGCAGTACTTC; cdr3_aa: CASRLALETGGSKQYF
j_call: TRBJ2-7; cdr3_length: 14; v_call: TRBV5-1; clone_size: -; d_call: -; cdr3_nt: TGCGCCAGCAGCTTGGCCGGCGGTAACTACGAGCAGTACTTC; cdr3_aa: CASSLAGGNYEQYF
j_call: TRBJ1-4; cdr3_length: 13; v_call: TRBV7-2; clone_size: -; d_call: -; cdr3_nt: TGTGCCAGCAGCTTGGGGCGCAGGGAAAAACTGTTTTTT; cdr3_aa: CASSLGRREKLFF
j_call: TRBJ2-5; cdr3_length: 15; v_call: TRBV7-2; clone_size: -; d_call: TRBD2; cdr3_nt: TGTGCCAGCAGCTTAGTGGGCGGGGGAGGAGAGACCCAGTACTTC; cdr3_aa: CASSLVGGGGETQYF
j_call: TRBJ2-5; cdr3_length: 16; v_call: TRBV5-4; clone_size: once; d_call: -; cdr3_nt: TGTGCCAGCAGCTTACCCAGGCAGGGGCTGGCCGAGACCCAGTACTTC; cdr3_aa: CASSLPRQGLAETQYF
j_call: TRBJ1-1; cdr3_length: 13; v_call: TRBV5-1; clone_size: -; d_call: -; cdr3_nt: TGCGCCAGCAGCTTGGACGGGTCCACTGAAGCTTTCTTT; cdr3_aa: CASSLDGSTEAFF
j_call: TRBJ2-3; cdr3_length: 13; v_call: TRBV7-8; clone_size: -; d_call: -; cdr3_nt: TGTGCCAGCAGCCTAACTTACCCAGATACGCAGTATTTT; cdr3_aa: CASSLTYPDTQYF
j_call: TRBJ1-2; cdr3_length: 13; v_call: TRBV6-5; clone_size: -; d_call: TRBD1; cdr3_nt: TGTGCCAGCACAGGGACAGTTAACTATGGCTACACCTTC; cdr3_aa: CASTGTVNYGYTF
j_call: TRBJ2-1; cdr3_length: 19; v_call: TRBV7-6; clone_size: -; d_call: TRBD2; cdr3_nt: TGTGCCAGCAGCTTAGATCTAGCGGGGGGGGCGGTCTCCTACAATGAGCAGTTCTTC; cdr3_aa: CASSLDLAGGAVSYNEQFF
j_call: TRBJ1-2; cdr3_length: 14; v_call: TRBV12-5; clone_size: -; d_call: -; cdr3_nt: TGTGCTAGTGGCCGACAGGATTCCAACTATGGCTACACCTTC; cdr3_aa: CASGRQDSNYGYTF
j_call: TRBJ1-3; cdr3_length: 15; v_call: TRBV28; clone_size: -; d_call: TRBD1; cdr3_nt: TGTGCCAGCAGTTATGCAGGGGGCTTAGGAAACACCATATATTTT; cdr3_aa: CASSYAGGLGNTIYF
j_call: TRBJ2-1; cdr3_length: 15; v_call: TRBV18; clone_size: -; d_call: -; cdr3_nt: TGTGCCAGCTCGCGGAACTGGGGGGGCGAAGCTGAGCAGTTCTTC; cdr3_aa: CASSRNWGGEAEQFF
j_call: TRBJ1-6; cdr3_length: 14; v_call: TRBV11-1; clone_size: once; d_call: TRBD1; cdr3_nt: TGTGCCAGCAGCTTTGGGACAGACAATTCACCCCTCCACTTT; cdr3_aa: CASSFGTDNSPLHF
j_call: TRBJ1-1; cdr3_length: 17; v_call: TRBV4-1; clone_size: -; d_call: TRBD1; cdr3_nt: TGCGCCAGCAGCCAAGATCAAGGCGGGACAGGGCAACGTGAAGCTTTCTTT; cdr3_aa: CASSQDQGGTGQREAFF
j_call: TRBJ2-1; cdr3_length: 13; v_call: TRBV19; clone_size: once; d_call: TRBD1; cdr3_nt: TGTGCCAGTAGTTGGACAGGGGGCAATGAGCAGTTCTTC; cdr3_aa: CASSWTGGNEQFF
j_call: TRBJ2-3; cdr3_length: 16; v_call: TRBV5-4; clone_size: -; d_call: -; cdr3_nt: TGTGCCAGCAGCCGAGACATAGAAGGGAGCAAAGATACGCAGTATTTT; cdr3_aa: CASSRDIEGSKDTQYF
j_call: TRBJ2-5; cdr3_length: 15; v_call: TRBV14; clone_size: once; d_call: TRBD1; cdr3_nt: TGTGCCAGCGATGGGACAGGGGGCAGGAGAGAGACCCAGTACTTC; cdr3_aa: CASDGTGGRRETQYF
j_call: TRBJ2-2; cdr3_length: 19; v_call: TRBV7-8; clone_size: -; d_call: -; cdr3_nt: TGTGCCAGCAGCTTAGCGGGGGGATCGTGGCGGGACCGGAGAGGGGAGCTGTTTTTT; cdr3_aa: CASSLAGGSWRDRRGELFF
j_call: TRBJ2-7; cdr3_length: 13; v_call: TRBV9; clone_size: -; d_call: -; cdr3_nt: TGTGCCAGCAGCGTAGTGAGCGGGTCCGAGCAGTACTTC; cdr3_aa: CASSVVSGSEQYF
j_call: TRBJ2-5; cdr3_length: 18; v_call: TRBV27; clone_size: -; d_call: TRBD2; cdr3_nt: TGTGCCAGCAGTTTATGGGCCCCGAGCGGGGGTACTCAAGAGACCCAGTACTTC; cdr3_aa: CASSLWAPSGGTQETQYF
j_call: TRBJ1-2; cdr3_length: 15; v_call: TRBV7-2; clone_size: -; d_call: -; cdr3_nt: TGTGCCAGCAGCTTAGCACCGTCGAGTGTGAGTGGCTACACCTTC; cdr3_aa: CASSLAPSSVSGYTF
j_call: TRBJ2-7; cdr3_length: 11; v_call: TRBV6-6; clone_size: few; d_call: -; cdr3_nt: TGTGCCAGCAGTCGACAGTACGAGCAGTACTTC; cdr3_aa: CASSRQYEQYF
j_call: TRBJ2-1; cdr3_length: 16; v_call: TRBV3-1/TRBV3-2; clone_size: -; d_call: TRBD1; cdr3_nt: TGTGCCAGCAGCCAAGGAACCGGGACAGGGGCGGATGAGCAGTTCTTC; cdr3_aa: CASSQGTGTGADEQFF
j_call: TRBJ2-3; cdr3_length: 14; v_call: TRBV5-1; clone_size: -; d_call: TRBD2; cdr3_nt: TGCGCCAGCAGGGATAGCGGGGACACAGATACGCAGTATTTT; cdr3_aa: CASRDSGDTDTQYF
j_call: TRBJ2-3; cdr3_length: 15; v_call: TRBV6-5; clone_size: -; d_call: TRBD2; cdr3_nt: TGTGCCAGCAGAGCCACTAGCGGGGGAACAGATACGCAGTATTTT; cdr3_aa: CASRATSGGTDTQYF